This T cell receptor (beta chain) was captured by sequencing in a study of blood T cells in healthy people across ages. Combining a sample-barcoded 5' primer with a J-beta primer mix, a second PCR ran for about 7 to 12 cycles. TCRdb analysed the 5' RACE reads with MiXCR anew, one entry per CDR3 protein. The data show around 990,000 distinct CDR3 sequences, with around 25% seen just once and about 0.72% held by the top ten. This clonotype turned up a few times. The same specimen was also included in a second study, on T cells of mothers and their children.

The receptor comes from a girl aged 2-10 years in good health. Specimen: blood.

The chain's CDR3 is CASSQGRDFTYEQYF. The DNA of the CDR3 is TGCGCCAGCAGCCAAGGCCGGGACTTCACATACGAGCAGTACTTC. The genes are TRBV4-3 and TRBJ2-5; tentative D call: TRBD2 (6 bases). The J call is doubtful: the DNA matches TRBJ2-7 better. The germline gives CDR1 LGHNA, CDR2 YSLEER. CDR3 length: 15 amino acids.